This T cell receptor beta chain was sequenced in a study of blood T cell repertoires in COVID-19. Study-level background: The analysed material was cDNA or gDNA that came from T cells, B-cell-depleted T cells, or PBMCs.

In the authors' workflow: Reference gene primers were amplified, and this amplification served to estimate nucleated cell counts. Profiled with immunoSEQ multiplex PCR; TCRdb holds only in-frame clones, not every one. From that table come the V and J calls and clone size; the DNA was used to work out D and trimming. This sample has 200,000 to 300,000 clones, with approximately 82% found just once. The trim removed 11 bases at V and 6 bases at J, leaving 9 bases unmatched. CDR1 is SNHLY and CDR2 is FYNNEI in the germline V gene. CDR3 length equals 13 residues. Sequenced: peripheral blood. V is TRBV2 and J is TRBJ2-1; 8 bases line up with TRBD1. This TCR came from a man aged 30 to 39 who had recovered from COVID-19. The CDR3 region is CAGRTGIGNEQFF. As DNA, the CDR3 is TGTGCCGGAAGGACAGGGATTGGCAATGAGCAGTTCTTC. Variable domain in full (rest from reference TRBV2 and TRBJ2-1): EPEVTQTPSHQVTQMGQEVILRCVPISNHLYFYWYRQILGQKVEFLVSFYNNEISEKSEIFDDQFSVERPDGSNFTLKIRSTKLEDSAMYFCAGRTGIGNEQFFGPGTRLTVL.